The entry below describes one T cell receptor beta chain. Other nucleotide sequences from this sample produce the same CDR3. This table comes from immunoSEQ multiplex PCR, and its TCRdb copy is limited to in-frame clones, with some not included. The sample has a few million clones, 85% to 95% seen once. This sample was taken from a study of shared clonotypes between healthy human individuals. The V end lost 0 bases, the J end lost 2 bases, and 8 bases lay between the germline ends. The CDR3 is 14 amino acids. Germline CDR1 reads LNHNV; CDR2 reads YYDKDF (reference sequence). This clonotype was obtained from a man younger than 30 in good health. Some clones in this sample may be carry-over from other donors' samples. The sequencing sample was made of naive CD4+ T cells from PBMCs. Subset defined: CD45RA+ positively selected. V usage is TRBV15 and J usage is TRBJ2-7, with a weak D call TRBD1 (6 bases). The CDR3 region has the DNA TGTGCCACCAGCAGAGATCGGACAGCCTACGAGCAGTACTTC. It translates to CATSRDRTAYEQYF.